The present TCR beta chain was sequenced within a study of cytomegalovirus exposure and HLA in healthy donors. Notes on the study in general: Per a later analysis, under 20,000 TCR beta sequences showed association with HLA alleles at 0.05 false discovery rate. A list of about 160 TCR beta chains associated with cytomegalovirus was given. Later work found that TCR association rates differed between HLA loci; DRB1 had the most and HLA-C the fewest.

The PCR made use of 60 Vbeta and 13 Jbeta primers. Repertoires were generated with immunoSEQ multiplex PCR, while TCRdb's copy carries only in-frame clones and drops some. The repertoire has roughly 110,000 clones, roughly 73% of them found once; the top ten carry roughly 7.8%. This CDR3 spans 15 amino acids. With 1 base removed from V and 5 bases from J, the gap between germline ends came to 12 bases. Germline CDR1 reads LNHNV; CDR2 reads YYDKDF (reference sequence). In regard to this clone: Its target is not known.

V and J are TRBV15 and TRBJ1-5; D gene uncertain. The receptor's source is a man aged 25 to 40 in good health and CMV-seronegative. Input material: PBMCs. The CDR3, as DNA: TGTGCCACCAGCAGAGCCCCCGCAGGCGATCAGCCCCAGCATTTT. Residues: CATSRAPAGDQPQHF.